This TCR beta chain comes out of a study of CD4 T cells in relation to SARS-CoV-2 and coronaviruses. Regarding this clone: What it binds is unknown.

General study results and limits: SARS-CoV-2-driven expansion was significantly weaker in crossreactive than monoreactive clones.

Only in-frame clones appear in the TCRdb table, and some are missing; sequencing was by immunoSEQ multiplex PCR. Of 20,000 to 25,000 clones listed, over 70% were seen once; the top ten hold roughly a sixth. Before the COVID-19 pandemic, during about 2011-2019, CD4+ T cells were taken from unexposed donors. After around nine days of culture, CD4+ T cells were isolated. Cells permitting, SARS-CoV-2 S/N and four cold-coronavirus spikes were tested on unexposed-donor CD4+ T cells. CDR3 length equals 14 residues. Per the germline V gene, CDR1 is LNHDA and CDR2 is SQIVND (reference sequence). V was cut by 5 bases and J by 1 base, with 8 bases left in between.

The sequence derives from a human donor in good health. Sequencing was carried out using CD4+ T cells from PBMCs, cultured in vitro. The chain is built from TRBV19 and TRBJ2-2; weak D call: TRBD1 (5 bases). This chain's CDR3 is CASSPGQNTGELFF. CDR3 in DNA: TGTGCCAGTAGTCCCGGACAGAACACCGGGGAGCTGTTTTTT.